This passage covers 31 T cell receptor beta chains from one sample sequenced in a study of human T cells and chemical hapten exposure. Time point denoted: healthy volunteer bleed at 2 weeks. RNA extraction used unfractionated whole blood as the source of total RNA. TCRdb analysed the RACE reads with MiXCR anew, one entry per CDR3 protein. The sample records roughly 130,000 distinct CDR3 sequences, around 8.3% being singletons. Specimen: whole blood. All receptors come from a male donor in good health. Some clones in this sample may be carry-over from other donors' samples.

This sequence joins TRBV12-5 and TRBJ2-2; D could derive from TRBD1 or TRBD2 (5 bases each). Trimming left V 8 bases short and J 5 bases short, with 12 bases between. CDR3 length equals 13 residues. Germline values: CDR1 LGHNT, CDR2 FRNRAP. The CDR3 DNA reads TGTGCTAGTAGTCACTGGGGGACCGGGGAGCTGTTTTTT. As protein: CASSHWGTGELFF.

The chain joins TRBV13 to TRBJ2-1; 11 bases align to TRBD2. Trimming at V came to 5 bases and at J to 7 bases, leaving 4 bases not matched to a gene. Germline lookup yields CDR1 PRHDT and CDR2 FYEKMQ (reference sequence). The CDR3 spans 14 residues. CDR3 sequence: CASSAGLAGNEQFF. The CDR3, as DNA: TGTGCCAGCAGCGCCGGACTAGCGGGTAATGAGCAGTTCTTC.

The table lists this clonotype with many counts. The CDR3 bases are TGTGCCAGCAGCTTAAGGCCAGCGAGAGAAGAGACCCAGTACTTC. This sequence encodes CASSLRPAREETQYF. J is TRBJ2-5 and V is TRBV13; no clear D. CDR1 and CDR2 (germline): PRHDT, FYEKMQ (reference sequence). This CDR3 has 15 amino acids. V lost 2 bases to trimming and J lost 3 bases, with 13 bases between them.

The chain uses TRBV10-2 and TRBJ2-7; 9 bases agree with TRBD1. Germline V gene sequence: CDR1 WSHSY, CDR2 SAAADI. V lost 4 bases, J lost 3 bases, and 7 bases stayed unmatched. This CDR3 has 15 amino acids. The CDR3 nucleotides read TGCGCCAGCAGTGTGGGACAGGGACGCTACTACGAGCAGTACTTC. It yields the protein CASSVGQGRYYEQYF.

This clonotype was recorded at least ten times. The chain couples TRBV6-6 to TRBJ1-1; D unclear. Trimming left V 0 bases short and J 4 bases short, with 0 bases between. The CDR3 contains 11 residues. CDR1 and CDR2 from the germline V gene are MNHNY and SVGAGI (reference sequence). CDR3 DNA: TGTGCCAGCAGTTACTCCACTGAAGCTTTCTTT. As protein: CASSYSTEAFF.

Worth noting for this clonotype: A much larger clone lies one base from this, so it may be a read error. The CDR3 sequence: CASSLSTTERAFF. CDR3 bases: TGTGCCAGCAGTTTATCGACAACCGAACGGGCTTTCTTT. This rearrangement joins TRBV12-3 or TRBV12-4 to TRBJ1-1; D gene unclear. The CDR3 extends over 13 amino acids. Trimming left V 2 bases short and J 11 bases short, with 15 bases between.

This clonotype appeared many times. This sequence joins TRBV20-1 and TRBJ2-2; possibly TRBD2 for D (5 bases). CDR3 length equals 13 residues. Germline loops: CDR1 DFQATT, CDR2 SNEGSKA (reference sequence). The V and J ends lost 3 bases and 2 bases respectively, with 7 bases between them. DNA of the CDR3: TGCAGTGCTAGGGGAGCCAACACCGGGGAGCTGTTTTTT. The encoded protein is CSARGANTGELFF.

This clonotype has a handful of counts. CDR3 bases: TGTGCCTGGAGGGGACTAGCGGGAGCGGCCGGGGAGCTGTTTTTT. This gives the protein CAWRGLAGAAGELFF. The gene calls are TRBV30 and TRBJ2-2; TRBD2 aligns across 14 bases. The germline gives CDR1 GTSNPN, CDR2 SVGIG (reference sequence). Losses at the gene ends were 3 bases for V and 6 bases for J; bases not matched to a gene: 3. CDR3 size: 15 residues.

The rearrangement uses TRBV7-2 and TRBJ2-7; 11 bases align to TRBD2. Germline lookup yields CDR1 SGHTA and CDR2 FQGNSA. The V gene end was trimmed by 9 bases and the J gene end by 3 bases; junction bases not matched to a gene: 16. This CDR3 comprises 17 residues. CDR3 residues: CARSPGGVTSGDYEQYF. The CDR3 DNA is TGTGCCAGAAGCCCAGGCGGGGTGACTAGCGGGGACTACGAGCAGTACTTC.

CDR3: CASSLRRGSTDTQYF. The CDR3 nucleotides read TGTGCCAGCAGCTTGCGGCGGGGCAGCACAGATACGCAGTATTTT. The rearrangement joins TRBV5-5 to TRBJ2-3; D possibly corresponds to TRBD2 (6 bases). Germline V gene lookup returns CDR1 SGHKS and CDR2 YYEKEE (reference sequence). Trimming pared 1 base from V and 0 bases from J, leaving 9 bases between. The CDR3 is made up of 15 amino acids. Supplemented by reference TRBV5-5 and TRBJ2-3, the full variable domain reads DAGVTQSPTHLIKTRGQQVTLRCSPISGHKSVSWYQQVLGQGPQFIFQYYEKEERGRGNFPDRFSARQFPNYSSELNVNALLLGDSALYLCASSLRRGSTDTQYFGPGTRLTVL.

The V and J genes are TRBV11-2 and TRBJ2-1; 12 nucleotides agree with TRBD2. This CDR3 has 17 residues. The junction had 12 bases not matched to a gene; V was cut back by 5 bases and J by 7 bases. Germline V gene lookup returns CDR1 SGHAT and CDR2 FQNNGV. As DNA, the CDR3 is TGTGCCAGCAGCCCGGGACTAGCGGGTCCTAGGGGGAATGAGCAGTTCTTC. It encodes CASSPGLAGPRGNEQFF.

This clonotype was seen a few times. The chain links TRBV7-2 to TRBJ2-7, with 7 nucleotides matching TRBD1. V shed 1 base and J 3 bases; nucleotides not matched to a gene: 6. The CDR3 is 15 residues long. The germline CDR1 and CDR2 sequences are SGHTA and FQGNSA. This CDR3 is CASSLVPGGFYEQYF. DNA for the CDR3: TGTGCCAGCAGCTTAGTCCCAGGGGGATTCTACGAGCAGTACTTC.

The rearrangement links TRBV6-5 to TRBJ2-7; 7 bases line up with TRBD1. This CDR3 is built from 15 residues. Trimming took 1 base from V and 0 from J; bases not matched to a gene: 3. Per the germline V gene, CDR1 is MNHEY and CDR2 is SVGAGI. Here the CDR3 reads CASSYWQGDSYEQYF. The DNA of the CDR3 is TGTGCCAGCAGTTACTGGCAGGGGGACTCCTACGAGCAGTACTTC.

The chain links TRBV28 to TRBJ1-1; D ambiguous. The ends were cut back, 5 bases at V and 0 bases at J, with 10 bases in the middle. Germline CDR1 and CDR2: MDHEN and SYDVKM. This CDR3 comprises 14 residues. The CDR3 is CASSPLFLNTEAFF. CDR3 coding DNA: TGTGCCAGCAGTCCGCTATTTCTGAACACTGAAGCTTTCTTT.

The rearrangement uses TRBV2 and TRBJ2-1; D ambiguous. The germline V gene has CDR1 SNHLY and CDR2 FYNNEI. V was cut by 4 bases and J by 3 bases, with 13 bases left in between. The CDR3 is 15 residues long. The CDR3 DNA sequence: TGTGCCAGCAGTGTCGGCCGGCCGGACTACAATGAGCAGTTCTTC. Protein product: CASSVGRPDYNEQFF.

V is TRBV20-1 and J is TRBJ2-7; 12 positions agree with TRBD1. The junction had 16 bases not matched to a gene; V was cut back by 6 bases and J by 4 bases. The CDR3 is 17 amino acids. In germline, CDR1 is DFQATT, CDR2 SNEGSKA (reference sequence). CDR3 in amino acids: CSAEKLFPGQGAYEQYF. The CDR3 region has the DNA TGCAGTGCCGAGAAGCTCTTTCCGGGACAGGGGGCATACGAGCAGTACTTC.

In its sample, this clonotype was seen a few times. The rearrangement links TRBV6-6 to TRBJ1-2; 9 nucleotides line up with TRBD1. The CDR3 has 14 amino acids. Germline-derived CDR1 and CDR2 are MNHNY and SVGAGI (reference sequence). The ends lost 8 bases at V and 3 bases at J; junction bases unmatched: 7. The CDR3 sequence is CASSPRDRDYGYTF. In nucleotides, the CDR3 is TGTGCCAGCTCCCCAAGGGACAGGGACTATGGCTACACCTTC.

This clonotype was observed at least ten times. The chain employs TRBV5-1 and TRBJ2-7; 9 positions agree with TRBD2. Germline CDR1 SGHRS, CDR2 YFSETQ. This CDR3 is built from 15 residues. J gave up 2 bases and V 0 bases, and 3 bases lay outside the gene matches. For the CDR3, the DNA is TGCGCCAGCAGCTTGGAGACTAGCGGAGCCTACGAGCAGTACTTC. Its translation: CASSLETSGAYEQYF.

This clonotype was seen only a few times. V gene TRBV10-3 combines with J gene TRBJ2-2; D perhaps matches TRBD2 (5 bases). Germline V gene sequence: CDR1 ENHRY, CDR2 SYGVKD. V lost 2 bases and J lost 4, with 8 bases in between. This CDR3 has 14 amino acids. This CDR3 is CAISETGSTGELFF. The CDR3 nucleotides are TGTGCCATCAGTGAGACGGGAAGCACCGGGGAGCTGTTTTTT.

In its sample, this clonotype was seen a few times. The chain has TRBV6-5 and TRBJ1-1; D remains ambiguous. Trimming removed 6 bases at V and 2 bases at J, with 13 bases between. Germline V gene lookup returns CDR1 MNHEY and CDR2 SVGAGI. The CDR3 sequence is 14 residues long. The CDR3 spells CASRIGIPNTEAFF. As DNA, the CDR3 is TGTGCCAGCAGAATAGGAATACCCAACACTGAAGCTTTCTTT.

This clonotype was detected only a few times. V and J are TRBV12-3 or TRBV12-4 and TRBJ1-3, with 7 nucleotides matching TRBD1. This CDR3 contains 15 residues. J was trimmed by 2 bases and V by 6 bases; bases with no gene match: 7. CDR3 DNA sequence: TGTGCCAGCAGACTAGGACAGGAAGCTGGAAACACCATATATTTT. As protein: CASRLGQEAGNTIYF.

This clonotype was found a few times. The chain is built from TRBV7-9 and TRBJ2-6; D is uncertain. Trimming shortened V by 2 bases and J by 2 bases, and 7 bases separated the two germline ends. The CDR3 has 15 amino acids. The germline V gene has CDR1 SEHNR and CDR2 FQNEAQ (reference sequence). The CDR3 bases are TGTGCCAGCAGCTTAAATGGGCCTGGGGCCAACGTCCTGACTTTC. As protein: CASSLNGPGANVLTF.

This clonotype was picked up a small number of times. The chain carries TRBV6-6 and TRBJ1-2, with D unclear. Germline assignment: CDR1 MNHNY and CDR2 SVGAGI (reference sequence). This CDR3 comprises 14 residues. V dropped 7 bases and J dropped 8 bases, with 20 bases sitting between them. Written as DNA, the CDR3 is TGTGCCAGCAACCCAGACCCAGAGTCGGGGGGCTACACCTTC. Its translation: CASNPDPESGGYTF.

Many counts were recorded for this clonotype. The rearrangement links TRBV2 to TRBJ2-2; the D gene is possibly TRBD1 (5 bases). From germline, CDR1 is SNHLY and CDR2 FYNNEI. The V end lost 0 bases, the J end lost 8 bases, and 13 bases lay between the germline ends. The CDR3 has 15 residues. The CDR3 nucleotides read TGTGCCAGCAGTGAAGCCCACTTGTCAGGGGGGGAGCTGTTTTTT. It is translated as CASSEAHLSGGELFF. The whole variable domain, remainder taken from reference TRBV2 and TRBJ2-2, is EPEVTQTPSHQVTQMGQEVILRCVPISNHLYFYWYRQILGQKVEFLVSFYNNEISEKSEIFDDQFSVERPDGSNFTLKIRSTKLEDSAMYFCASSEAHLSGGELFFGEGSRLTVL.

This clonotype turned up a few times. The V gene is TRBV12-3 or TRBV12-4, the J gene TRBJ1-2; perhaps TRBD1 as D (5 bases). The CDR3 consists of 14 residues. V was clipped by 1 base and J by 7 bases, with 13 bases between them. This CDR3 reads CASSLVGDGGGYTF. DNA for the CDR3: TGTGCCAGCAGTTTAGTGGGGGACGGGGGTGGCTACACCTTC.

This clonotype was found a few times. V gene TRBV5-4 combines with J gene TRBJ1-4; 7 nucleotides line up with TRBD1. V lost 1 base to trimming and J lost 5 bases; unmatched junction nucleotides: 2. Germline CDR1 and CDR2: SGHNT and YYREEE (reference sequence). The length of the CDR3 is 14 residues. This CDR3 is CASSLTGVNEKLFF. Here the CDR3 DNA reads TGTGCCAGCAGCTTGACAGGGGTGAATGAAAAACTGTTTTTT.

The J gene is TRBJ1-3, the V gene TRBV7-9, with D possibly matching TRBD1 (6 bases). The V end lost 4 bases, the J end lost 2 bases, and 12 bases lay between the germline ends. In germline, CDR1 is SEHNR, CDR2 FQNEAQ (reference sequence). The length of the CDR3 is 15 residues. The CDR3 reads CASSSSGATGNTIYF. In DNA, the CDR3 is TGTGCCAGCAGCTCCTCAGGGGCTACTGGAAACACCATATATTTT.

This chain connects TRBV7-9 to TRBJ2-1; TRBD2 aligns across 10 bases. Germline trimming cut 5 bases from V and 0 bases from J; bases unmatched to any gene: 10. This CDR3 contains 18 residues. The germline V gene encodes CDR1 SEHNR and CDR2 FQNEAQ (reference sequence). CDR3 loop: CASSAAELAGSSYNEQFF. The CDR3 DNA sequence: TGTGCCAGCAGCGCGGCGGAACTAGCGGGGAGCTCCTACAATGAGCAGTTCTTC.

This clonotype occurred many times. This rearrangement joins TRBV6-1 to TRBJ2-1; D unresolved. The CDR3 loop spans 14 amino acids. Germline values: CDR1 MNHNS, CDR2 SASEGT. Between the trimmed V and J ends, which lost 7 bases and 6 bases, there was a span of 16 bases. CDR3: CASTYGLTGNEQFF. Here the CDR3 DNA reads TGTGCCAGCACATATGGCTTAACGGGCAATGAGCAGTTCTTC.

This clonotype was counted ten times or more. The chain joins TRBV12-5 to TRBJ2-3; D remains unclear. V shed 1 base and J shed 3 bases, with 8 bases lying between them. Germline values: CDR1 LGHNT, CDR2 FRNRAP. This CDR3 comprises 14 residues. CDR3 region: CASGLDPGTDTQYF. Written as DNA, the CDR3 is TGTGCTAGTGGTTTGGACCCGGGTACAGATACGCAGTATTTT.

The V call is TRBV19, the J call TRBJ2-1; 8 positions agree with TRBD1. Trimming removed 10 bases from V and 1 base from J; junction bases left unmatched: 9. This CDR3 contains 15 residues. Per the germline V gene, CDR1 is LNHDA and CDR2 is SQIVND (reference sequence). CDR3 amino acids: CATETGGPSYNEQFF. CDR3 nucleotides: TGTGCCACCGAAACAGGGGGTCCTTCCTACAATGAGCAGTTCTTC. The full variable domain, with the rest looked up from reference TRBV19 and TRBJ2-1, is DGGITQSPKYLFRKEGQNVTLSCEQNLNHDAMYWYRQDPGQGLRLIYYSQIVNDFQKGDIAEGYSVSREKKESFPLTVTSAQKNPTAFYLCATETGGPSYNEQFFGPGTRLTVL.